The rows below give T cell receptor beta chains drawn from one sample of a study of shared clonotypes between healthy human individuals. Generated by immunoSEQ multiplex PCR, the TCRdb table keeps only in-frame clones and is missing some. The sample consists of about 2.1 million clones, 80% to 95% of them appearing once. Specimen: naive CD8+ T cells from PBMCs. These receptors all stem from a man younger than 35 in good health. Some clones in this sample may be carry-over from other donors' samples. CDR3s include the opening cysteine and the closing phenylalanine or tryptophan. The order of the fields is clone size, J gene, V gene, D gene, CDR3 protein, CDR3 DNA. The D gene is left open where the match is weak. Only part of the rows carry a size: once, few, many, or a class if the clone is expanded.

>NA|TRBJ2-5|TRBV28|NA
CASSGPEYQETQYF
TGTGCCAGCTCAGGCCCAGAGTACCAAGAGACCCAGTACTTC
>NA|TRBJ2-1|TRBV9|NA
CASSDTSSGNEQFF
TGTGCCAGCAGCGATACAAGTTCGGGCAATGAGCAGTTCTTC
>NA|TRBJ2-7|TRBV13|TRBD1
CASSRPGQGSHEQYF
TGTGCCAGCAGTCGCCCGGGACAGGGGTCCCACGAGCAGTACTTC
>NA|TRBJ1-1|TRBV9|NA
CASSPGGRGTEAFF
TGTGCCAGCAGCCCTGGAGGCCGGGGCACTGAAGCTTTCTTT
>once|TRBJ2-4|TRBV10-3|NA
CAISALHTGTKNIQYF
TGTGCCATCAGTGCCCTCCACACAGGAACCAAAAACATTCAGTACTTC
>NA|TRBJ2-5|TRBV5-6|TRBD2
CASSLAGGQETQYF
TGTGCCAGCAGCTTGGCGGGGGGGCAAGAGACCCAGTACTTC
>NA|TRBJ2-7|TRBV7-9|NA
CASSLSGDYEQYF
TGTGCCAGCAGCTTATCTGGGGACTACGAGCAGTACTTC
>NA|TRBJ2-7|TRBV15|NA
CATSRVQGEQYF
TGTGCCACCAGCAGAGTGCAGGGGGAGCAGTACTTC
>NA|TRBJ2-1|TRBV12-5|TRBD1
CASGLVGTGLWNEQFF
TGTGCTAGTGGTTTGGTTGGGACAGGGCTGTGGAATGAGCAGTTCTTC
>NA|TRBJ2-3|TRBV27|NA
CASGRDTQYF
TGTGCCAGCGGCAGAGATACGCAGTATTTT
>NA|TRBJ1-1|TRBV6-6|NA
CASKSRENTEAFF
TGTGCCAGCAAGAGCAGGGAGAACACTGAAGCTTTCTTT
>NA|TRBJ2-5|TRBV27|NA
CASRNSGSWETQYF
TGTGCCAGCAGAAACAGCGGTTCTTGGGAGACCCAGTACTTC
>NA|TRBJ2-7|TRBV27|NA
CASSPSVWEQGSYEQYF
TGTGCCAGCAGCCCTTCTGTCTGGGAGCAAGGTTCCTACGAGCAGTACTTC
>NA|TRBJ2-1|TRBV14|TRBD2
CASSQLGLADEQFF
TGTGCCAGCAGCCAACTGGGACTAGCCGATGAGCAGTTCTTC
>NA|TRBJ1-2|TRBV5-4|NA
CASSHSDSFYGYTF
TGTGCCAGCAGCCACTCGGACAGCTTCTATGGCTACACCTTC
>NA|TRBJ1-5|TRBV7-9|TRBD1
CASSGTGDFSNQPQHF
TGTGCCAGCAGCGGGACAGGGGATTTTAGCAATCAGCCCCAGCATTTT
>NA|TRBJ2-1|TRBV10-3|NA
CAISESPRGHYNEQFF
TGTGCCATCAGTGAGTCCCCCAGGGGTCATTACAATGAGCAGTTCTTC
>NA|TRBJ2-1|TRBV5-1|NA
CASSSSLADLDNEQFF
TGCGCCAGCAGCTCCAGTCTCGCGGACCTCGACAATGAGCAGTTCTTC
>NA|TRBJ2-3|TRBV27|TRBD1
CASSLLGTGHTDTQYF
TGTGCCAGCAGTTTATTGGGGACAGGGCACACAGATACGCAGTATTTT
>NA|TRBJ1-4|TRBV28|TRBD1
CASSPRTGWKERGKLFF
TGTGCCAGCAGTCCGCGGACAGGGTGGAAGGAGAGAGGAAAACTGTTTTTT
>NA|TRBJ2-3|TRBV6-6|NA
CASQVSDTQYF
TGTGCCAGCCAGGTTTCGGATACGCAGTATTTT
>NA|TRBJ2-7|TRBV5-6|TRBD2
CASSLWGLLAGGAYEQYF
TGTGCCAGCAGCTTATGGGGGCTGCTAGCGGGAGGGGCCTACGAGCAGTACTTC
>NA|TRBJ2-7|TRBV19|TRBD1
CASSISGQIYEQYF
TGTGCCAGTAGTATATCGGGACAGATCTACGAGCAGTACTTC
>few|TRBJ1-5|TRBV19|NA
CASSIFGAANQPQHF
TGTGCCAGTAGTATTTTTGGGGCAGCTAATCAGCCCCAGCATTTT
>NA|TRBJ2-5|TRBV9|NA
CASSQGGEETQYF
TGTGCCAGCAGCCAAGGAGGAGAAGAGACCCAGTACTTC
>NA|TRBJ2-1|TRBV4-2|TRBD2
CASSQDTSGSRYNEQFF
TGTGCCAGCAGCCAAGACACTAGCGGGAGTCGCTACAATGAGCAGTTCTTC